This entry lists 10 T cell receptor beta chains sequenced from one sample in a study of naive and memory T cell subsets. Amplification of ligated cDNA took four PCR rounds with SP2 and nested alpha and beta constant primers. TCRdb re-analysed the UMI-ligation and nested PCR reads in MiXCR, keeping a single row per CDR3 protein. The sample comprises tens of thousands of distinct CDR3 sequences, 4.5% to 7% of which are singletons, and about 6.2% rests with the top ten. Described treatment: skin biopsy from PPD injection site in Mantoux-positive individual. The library had UMIs added by 3' ligation of an oligonucleotide to TCR cDNA. Sequencing was performed on skin, taken from a tuberculin skin test site. The receptors stem from an adult in good health.

The DNA for the CDR3 is TGTGCCAGCGGGGAGCAGGGGGAATACTACGAGCAGTTCTTC. Amino acids: CASGEQGEYYEQFF. V and J are TRBV2 and TRBJ2-7; TRBD1 aligns across 7 bases. The end of the DNA is better explained by TRBJ2-1, so the J call may be wrong. This CDR3 region has 14 residues. In germline, CDR1 is SNHLY, CDR2 FYNNEI.

In this sample, this clonotype is medium-sized. This chain links TRBV7-2 with TRBJ1-5; 7 bases map to TRBD1. The germline CDR1 and CDR2 sequences are SGHTA and FQGNSA. The CDR3 length is 15 residues. V was clipped by 5 bases and J by 3 bases; unmatched bases: 7. CDR3 DNA sequence: TGTGCCAGCAGCCCGCAGACAGGGATCAATCAGCCCCAGCATTTT. Translating it yields CASSPQTGINQPQHF.

The chain joins TRBV3-1 to TRBJ1-2; tentative D call: TRBD1 (6 bases). V lost 2 bases and J 9 bases, leaving 13 bases between the germline ends. The germline V gene encodes CDR1 LGHDT and CDR2 YNNKEL (reference sequence). The CDR3 covers 13 residues. The CDR3 sequence is CASSQQGLQSYTF. CDR3 coding DNA: TGTGCCAGCAGCCAACAGGGGCTCCAAAGCTACACCTTC. Full variable domain (outside the CDR3, taken from reference TRBV3-1 and TRBJ1-2): DTAVSQTPKYLVTQMGNDKSIKCEQNLGHDTMYWYKQDSKKFLKIMFSYNNKELIINETVPNRFSPKSPDKAHLNLHINSLELGDSAVYFCASSQQGLQSYTFGSGTRLTVV.

This clonotype was found many times. The J gene is TRBJ2-2, the V gene TRBV6-1, with unresolved D. This CDR3 has 13 amino acids. Trimming took off 3 bases at V and 4 bases at J, with 6 bases between the two ends. Germline CDR1 and CDR2: MNHNS and SASEGT. CDR3 residues: CASSDRATGELFF. CDR3 nucleotide sequence: TGTGCCAGCAGTGACCGGGCCACCGGGGAGCTGTTTTTT.

This clonotype came up many times. The rearrangement joins TRBV6-5 to TRBJ2-7; D possibly corresponds to TRBD2 (6 bases). The length of the CDR3 is 12 residues. Between the trimmed V and J ends, which lost 2 bases and 5 bases, there was a span of 7 bases. The germline V gene encodes CDR1 MNHEY and CDR2 SVGAGI. In DNA form, the CDR3 reads TGTGCCAGCAGTTACAGCGGGCACGAGCAGTACTTC. It encodes CASSYSGHEQYF.

The V and J genes are TRBV7-2 and TRBJ1-5, with TRBD1 as a possible D gene (5 bases). This CDR3 is 13 amino acids long. Germline values: CDR1 SGHTA, CDR2 FQGNSA. Trimming removed 2 bases from V and 4 bases from J, with 6 bases in between. The CDR3 DNA is TGTGCCAGCAGCTTACAGGGAAATCAGCCCCAGCATTTT. Its translation is CASSLQGNQPQHF.

The chain uses TRBV4-2 and TRBJ2-7, with 7 bases lining up with TRBD1. The germline V gene encodes CDR1 LGHNA and CDR2 YNFKEQ. V shed 4 bases, J shed 3 bases, and the junction held 15 bases outside the gene matches. The CDR3 is 17 amino acids. CDR3 in amino acids: CASSPHTDRVRGYEQYF. CDR3 DNA: TGTGCCAGCAGCCCACATACAGACAGGGTCCGGGGCTACGAGCAGTACTTC.

This clonotype turned up a few times. The chain couples TRBV20-1 to TRBJ2-5; the D gene is possibly TRBD2 (6 bases). Germline V gene sequence: CDR1 DFQATT, CDR2 SNEGSKA (reference sequence). This CDR3 comprises 15 residues. Trimming removed 1 base at V and 4 bases at J, with 16 bases between. DNA of the CDR3: TGCAGTGCTAGAGCGGCGGGGCTCCCAGGAGAGACCCAGTACTTC. This gives the protein CSARAAGLPGETQYF.

This clonotype came up many times. V gene TRBV5-5 combines with J gene TRBJ2-3; 7 nucleotides line up with TRBD2. The J segment lost 3 bases and the V segment lost 4 bases, leaving 14 bases of the junction unmatched. Germline V gene data show CDR1 as SGHKS and CDR2 as YYEKEE (reference sequence). The length of the CDR3 is 17 residues. The DNA for the CDR3 is TGTGCCAGCAGCCGGCAGGTACTAGCGAAAAGTACAGATACGCAGTATTTT. This encodes CASSRQVLAKSTDTQYF. Drawing the rest from reference TRBV5-5 and TRBJ2-3, the complete variable domain is DAGVTQSPTHLIKTRGQQVTLRCSPISGHKSVSWYQQVLGQGPQFIFQYYEKEERGRGNFPDRFSARQFPNYSSELNVNALLLGDSALYLCASSRQVLAKSTDTQYFGPGTRLTVL.

The chain carries TRBV11-2 and TRBJ1-1; 11 bases are shared with TRBD1. There are 15 residues in the CDR3. Germline-derived CDR1 and CDR2 are SGHAT and FQNNGV. V lost 3 bases to trimming and J lost 7 bases; unmatched junction nucleotides: 7. The CDR3 DNA sequence: TGTGCCAGCAGCTTTATCTCGGGACAGGGGGGTGAAGCTTTCTTT. Translated, it gives CASSFISGQGGEAFF. Filled out from reference TRBV11-2 and TRBJ1-1, the complete variable domain reads EAGVAQSPRYKIIEKRQSVAFWCNPISGHATLYWYQQILGQGPKLLIQFQNNGVVDDSQLPKDRFSAERLKGVDSTLKIQPAKLEDSAVYLCASSFISGQGGEAFFGQGTRLTVV.